In this sample, the clone carrying this T cell receptor (beta chain) turned up a few times. Trimming left V 0 bases short and J 2 bases short, with 7 bases between. Germline CDR1 reads MGHDK; CDR2 reads SYGVNS. This CDR3 has 14 residues. Using a J-beta primer mix together with a sample-barcoded 5' primer, a second PCR was run for roughly 7 to 12 cycles. TCRdb itself ran the 5' RACE reads through MiXCR, one entry per CDR3 protein. The sample shows 1.6 million or so distinct CDR3 sequences, about 32% of them seen only once. These data belong to a study of blood T cells in healthy people across ages. The V gene is TRBV25-1, the J gene TRBJ1-2; no clear D gene. Sequencing was done on a sample of blood. The receptor was derived from a woman between 25 and 40 years old in good health. DNA for the CDR3: TGTGCCAGCAGTGAATATACCTGGAACTATGGCTACACCTTC. Residues: CASSEYTWNYGYTF.